The 13 T cell receptor beta chains below all came from one sample that was sequenced in a study of blood T cells in healthy people across ages (dated by TCRdb to about 2015). Receptor amplification or capture employed 5' RACE. TCRdb names Illumina HiSeq 2500 as the instrument used. A second roughly 6 to 11 cycle PCR used a sample-barcoded 5' primer and a J-beta primer mix. The public sequencing data were trimmed at Q25 with fastp and processed into clonotypes with MiXCR by TCRdb, which kept only in-frame beta chains. Entries are consolidated by CDR3 protein sequence, retaining the most common genes and DNA. This sample has about 670,000 distinct CDR3 sequences in its table, and approximately 52% of those were observed once. Clones ranked in the top ten supply roughly 14% of the sample. The sequencing input was blood. These receptors were collected from an elderly woman in good health.

This clonotype came up once. The chain carries TRBV20-1 and TRBJ2-5; TRBD2 is a possible D gene (6 bases). CDR3 length: 14 amino acids. CDR1 and CDR2 (germline): DFQATT, SNEGSKA (reference sequence). V was trimmed by 4 bases and J by 3 bases, leaving 15 bases between them. The CDR3 DNA reads TGCAGTGCTAACCTCCCGACTAGGGAAGAGACCCAGTACTTC. It encodes CSANLPTREETQYF.

In this sample, this clonotype turned up many times. This chain connects TRBV20-1 to TRBJ2-7; D is undetermined. V lost 7 bases and J 0 bases, leaving 13 bases between the germline ends. The CDR3 runs 13 residues. CDR1 is DFQATT and CDR2 is SNEGSKA in the germline V gene (reference sequence). The CDR3 spells CSVVAASSYEQYF. The CDR3 nucleotides are TGCAGTGTTGTAGCAGCTAGCTCCTACGAGCAGTACTTC.

This clonotype was recorded a few times. One base away lies a much larger clone, so this may be a sequencing read error. The chain employs TRBV6-4 and TRBJ1-1, with unresolved D. This CDR3 has 14 residues. Germline assignment: CDR1 MRHNA and CDR2 SNTAGT. The CDR3 region is CASSDSNRNAEAFF. CDR3 sequence (DNA): TGTGCCAGCAGTGACTCGAATAGGAACGCTGAAGCTTTCTTT.

This chain joins TRBV18 and TRBJ1-1, with D possibly being TRBD1 (5 bases). This CDR3 is built from 14 residues. Trimming removed 3 bases from V and 4 bases from J, with 12 bases in between. Germline V lookup: CDR1 KGHSH, CDR2 LQKENI. CDR3 DNA sequence: TGTGCCAGCTCACCGGGAGGTAGGGGCACTGAAGCTTTCTTT. The encoded protein is CASSPGGRGTEAFF.

This clonotype was recorded at least ten times. The rearrangement links TRBV4-2 to TRBJ2-3, with TRBD2 as a possible D gene (7 bases). V shed 4 bases and J shed 4 bases, with 15 bases lying between them. Per the germline V gene, CDR1 is LGHNA and CDR2 is YNFKEQ. The CDR3 covers 15 residues. CDR3 amino acids: CASSLEGGHADTQYF. For the CDR3, the DNA is TGTGCCAGCAGCCTGGAGGGGGGGCATGCAGATACGCAGTATTTT.

This clonotype occurred many times. The gene calls are TRBV6-2 or TRBV6-3 and TRBJ2-3; D assignment may be TRBD1 or TRBD2 (5 bases each). Germline V CDR1 and CDR2: MNHEY, SVGEGT. The CDR3 is made up of 13 amino acids. V was trimmed by 6 bases and J by 9 bases, leaving 16 bases between them. The CDR3 sequence is CASRDTTSGTQYF. CDR3 coding DNA: TGTGCCAGCAGGGACACCACATCGGGGACGCAGTATTTT.

Of note for this clonotype: The junction and the germline gene differ at one end; a read error may be behind it. The chain links TRBV20-1 to TRBJ2-5; 7 bases are a match to TRBD2. In germline, CDR1 is DFQATT, CDR2 SNEGSKA (reference sequence). The CDR3 has 14 residues. CDR3 sequence reads: CSARTSMGKETQSF. CDR3 nucleotides: TGCAGTGCTCGGACTAGTATGGGAAAAGAGACCCAGTCCTTC.

The rearrangement uses TRBV6-6 and TRBJ2-3; a possible D gene is TRBD2 (5 bases). Between the trimmed V and J ends, which lost 7 bases and 2 bases, there was a span of 16 bases. Germline V gives CDR1 MNHNY, CDR2 SVGAGI (reference sequence). CDR3 size: 15 residues. CDR3 sequence reads: CASTPGVLVTDTQYF. Here the CDR3 DNA reads TGTGCCAGCACACCCGGGGTACTAGTCACAGATACGCAGTATTTT.

About this clonotype: With a much larger clone just one base away, this may be a read error. The chain is built from TRBV10-2 and TRBJ2-5; D call uncertain. In germline, CDR1 is WSHSY, CDR2 SAAADI. The CDR3 has 13 amino acids. The V end lost 6 bases, the J end lost 5 bases, and 13 bases lay between the germline ends. This chain's CDR3 is CASRSEPGETQYF. The CDR3 nucleotides are TGCGCCAGCAGATCGGAACCTGGGGAGACCCAGTACTTC.

Concerning this clonotype: Relative to the germline gene, one junction end is altered; a read error may explain this. V gene TRBV7-6 combines with J gene TRBJ2-7; unclear D gene. Germline values: CDR1 SGHVS, CDR2 FNYEAQ. The CDR3 has 14 amino acids. The CDR3 loop is CAGSLNPSSYEQYF. The CDR3 nucleotides are TGTGCCGGCAGCTTAAACCCCAGCTCCTACGAGCAGTACTTC. The full variable domain, in which reference TRBV7-6 and TRBJ2-7 provide the parts outside the CDR3, is GAGVSQSPRYKVTKRGQDVALRCDPISGHVSLYWYRQALGQGPEFLTYFNYEAQQDKSGLPNDRFSAERPEGSISTLTIQRTEQRDSAMYRCAGSLNPSSYEQYFGPGTRLTVT.

Note on this clonotype: Possible read error: a much larger clone is one base away. The V call is TRBV5-1, the J call TRBJ2-3, with a tentative D call TRBD2 (6 bases). The CDR3 loop spans 17 amino acids. Germline-derived CDR1 and CDR2 are SGHRS and YFSETQ. The CDR3 here is CASSWEHRRTSTGTQYF. The CDR3 nucleotides are TGCGCCAGCAGCTGGGAACACAGGCGAACTAGCACAGGTACGCAGTATTTT.

Concerning this clonotype itself: A clone one base away is much larger, so this may be a read error. V gene TRBV12-3 or TRBV12-4 combines with J gene TRBJ2-4; possibly TRBD2 for D (5 bases). The DNA end is a closer match to TRBJ2-7, so the J assignment may be wrong. This CDR3 region has 12 residues. CDR3 sequence (DNA): TGTGCCAGCAGTAGGGAGTCCTACGAGCAGTACTTC. Encoded protein: CASSRESYEQYF.

In this sample, this clonotype turned up once. The chain carries TRBV20-1 and TRBJ1-2; 8 bases align to TRBD1. This CDR3 has 13 residues. Germline assignment: CDR1 DFQATT and CDR2 SNEGSKA (reference sequence). V lost 6 bases, J lost 5 bases, and 8 bases stayed unmatched. CDR3 DNA: TGCAGTGCCACGCCAGGACAGGGATATGGCTACACCTTC. Protein: CSATPGQGYGYTF.